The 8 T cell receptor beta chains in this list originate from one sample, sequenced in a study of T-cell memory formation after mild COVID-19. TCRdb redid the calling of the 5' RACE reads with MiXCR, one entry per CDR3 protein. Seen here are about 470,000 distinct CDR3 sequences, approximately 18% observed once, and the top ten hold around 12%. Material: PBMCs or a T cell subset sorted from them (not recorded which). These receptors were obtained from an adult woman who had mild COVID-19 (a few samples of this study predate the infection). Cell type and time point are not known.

CDR3 region: CASSPAALILNGNTIYF. The CDR3 nucleotides read TGCGCCAGCAGCCCCGCGGCACTCATTTTAAATGGAAACACCATATATTTT. The chain joins TRBV4-1 to TRBJ1-3; D uncertain. The V and J ends lost 4 bases and 3 bases respectively, with 19 bases between them. CDR1 is MGHRA, CDR2 YSYEKL, per germline. This CDR3 is 17 amino acids long.

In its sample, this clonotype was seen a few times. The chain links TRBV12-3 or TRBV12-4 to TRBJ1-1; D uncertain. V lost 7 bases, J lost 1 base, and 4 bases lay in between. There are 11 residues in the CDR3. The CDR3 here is CASTGNTEAFF. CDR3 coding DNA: TGTGCCAGCACTGGGAACACTGAAGCTTTCTTT.

CDR3 in amino acids: CSARDPLTSGFYNEQFF. The CDR3 region has the DNA TGCAGTGCTAGAGATCCCCTGACTAGCGGGTTCTACAATGAGCAGTTCTTC. The rearrangement links TRBV20-1 to TRBJ2-1; 10 positions agree with TRBD2. The CDR3 consists of 17 residues. The V gene's germline CDR1 is DFQATT and CDR2 SNEGSKA (reference sequence). V lost 0 bases, J lost 3 bases, and 8 bases stayed unmatched.

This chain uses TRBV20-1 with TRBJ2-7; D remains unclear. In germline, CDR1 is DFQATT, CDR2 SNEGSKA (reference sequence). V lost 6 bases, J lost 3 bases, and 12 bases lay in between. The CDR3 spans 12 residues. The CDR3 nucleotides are TGCAGTGCCTCAAGAAAGGGCTACGAGCAGTACTTC. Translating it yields CSASRKGYEQYF.

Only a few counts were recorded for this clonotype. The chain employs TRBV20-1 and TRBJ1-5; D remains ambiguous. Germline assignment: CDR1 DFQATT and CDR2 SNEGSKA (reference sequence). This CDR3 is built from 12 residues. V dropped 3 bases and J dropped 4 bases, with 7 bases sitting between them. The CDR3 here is CSASSGNQPQHF. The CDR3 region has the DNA TGCAGTGCTAGTTCGGGGAATCAGCCCCAGCATTTT.

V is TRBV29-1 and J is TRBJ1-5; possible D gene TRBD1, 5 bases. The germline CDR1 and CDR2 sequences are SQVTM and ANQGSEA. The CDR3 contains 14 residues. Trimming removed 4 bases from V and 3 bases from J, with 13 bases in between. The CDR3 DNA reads TGCAGCGTTGTTGATCCAGGGTCCAATCAGCCCCAGCATTTT. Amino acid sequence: CSVVDPGSNQPQHF.

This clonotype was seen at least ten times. The chain's CDR3 is CASSGEGLADTQYF. The CDR3 DNA follows: TGTGCCAGCAGCGGTGAGGGCCTCGCAGATACGCAGTATTTT. V is TRBV7-8 and J is TRBJ2-3; D may be TRBD2 (5 bases). The CDR3 extends over 14 amino acids. Germline lookup yields CDR1 SGHVS and CDR2 FQNEAQ. Trimming took off 5 bases at V and 4 bases at J, with 13 bases between the two ends.

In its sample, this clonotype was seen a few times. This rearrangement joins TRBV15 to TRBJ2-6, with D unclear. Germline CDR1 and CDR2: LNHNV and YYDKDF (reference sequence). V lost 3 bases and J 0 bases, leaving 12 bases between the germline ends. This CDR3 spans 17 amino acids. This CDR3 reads CATSRFRASSGANVLTF. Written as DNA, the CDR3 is TGTGCCACCAGCAGGTTCCGGGCCAGCTCTGGGGCCAACGTCCTGACTTTC.